Shown below are 21 T cell receptor beta chains from a single sample sequenced in a study of identical twins. MiXCR was run by TCRdb on the 5' RACE reads, yielding one entry per CDR3 protein. Here the sample spans hundreds of thousands of distinct CDR3 sequences, 8% to 9% being singletons. These data were also reused for a study on yellow fever vaccine responses in identical twins.

Sequenced input: PBMCs. These receptors were collected from a woman under 30 in good health.

V is TRBV10-3 and J is TRBJ2-2; 9 nucleotides agree with TRBD1. This CDR3 comprises 14 residues. V lost 10 bases to trimming and J lost 4 bases; unmatched junction nucleotides: 7. Germline CDR1 ENHRY, CDR2 SYGVKD. CDR3 sequence reads: CATQDRGGTGELFF. Written as DNA, the CDR3 is TGTGCCACCCAAGACAGGGGGGGCACCGGGGAGCTGTTTTTT.

V gene TRBV5-1 combines with J gene TRBJ1-2, with 9 bases lining up with TRBD1. V gave up 6 bases and J gave up 4 bases; unmatched junction bases: 10. The V gene's germline CDR1 is SGHRS and CDR2 YFSETQ. The CDR3 is made up of 15 amino acids. DNA for the CDR3: TGCGCCAGCAACGCCGGAACAGGGGGCTTCTATGGCTACACCTTC. This codes for CASNAGTGGFYGYTF.

This clonotype was counted between two and nine times. The genes are TRBV7-8 and TRBJ1-1; no reliable D call. Germline values: CDR1 SGHVS, CDR2 FQNEAQ. This CDR3 has 14 residues. Trimming took off 4 bases at V and 0 bases at J, with 9 bases between the two ends. The CDR3 DNA is TGTGCCAGCAGCTCCCAGGTGTTGAACACTGAAGCTTTCTTT. It codes for CASSSQVLNTEAFF.

The sample holds a few counts of this clonotype. V gene TRBV7-2 combines with J gene TRBJ2-7; D is ambiguous. Trimming took 1 base from V and 2 from J, leaving 6 bases between them. The germline gives CDR1 SGHTA, CDR2 FQGNSA. CDR3 length equals 13 residues. This CDR3 is CASSLGSPYEQYF. Written as DNA, the CDR3 is TGTGCCAGCAGCTTAGGTAGTCCCTACGAGCAGTACTTC.

This clonotype was found a few times. The V call is TRBV7-9, the J call TRBJ2-3; possible D gene TRBD2, 6 bases. The germline V gene encodes CDR1 SEHNR and CDR2 FQNEAQ (reference sequence). The CDR3 length is 15 residues. Trimming cost V 8 bases and J 2 bases, with 17 bases left between them. CDR3 bases: TGTGCCAGCCCGCAACCGGAGGGCCTCACAGATACGCAGTATTTT. Protein product: CASPQPEGLTDTQYF.

There are many counts of this clonotype. V is TRBV20-1 and J is TRBJ2-1, with D unclear. CDR3 length equals 14 residues. V was pared by 5 bases and J by 4 bases, with 15 bases between. The germline gives CDR1 DFQATT, CDR2 SNEGSKA (reference sequence). The CDR3: CSAPPASVYNEQFF. The CDR3 nucleotides read TGCAGTGCTCCTCCAGCGTCCGTTTACAATGAGCAGTTCTTC.

This clonotype was recorded a few times. The rearrangement uses TRBV5-1 and TRBJ2-5, with D unclear. Germline CDR1 is SGHRS and CDR2 is YFSETQ. The CDR3 length is 12 residues. Deletions cut 3 bases from V and 5 bases from J, with 8 bases between. The CDR3, as DNA: TGCGCCAGCAGCTCGTCCATGGAGACCCAGTACTTC. This encodes CASSSSMETQYF.

This clonotype has at least ten counts. V gene TRBV18 combines with J gene TRBJ1-1, with a tentative D call TRBD1 (6 bases). In germline, CDR1 is KGHSH, CDR2 LQKENI. The CDR3 length is 15 residues. Trimming pared 3 bases from V and 1 base from J, leaving 12 bases between. CDR3 nucleotide sequence: TGTGCCAGCTCACCGTCGGACAGATCGAACACTGAAGCTTTCTTT. Its protein product is CASSPSDRSNTEAFF.

The chain joins TRBV2 to TRBJ1-2; weak D call: TRBD1 (5 bases). The CDR3 contains 14 residues. Deletions cut 2 bases from V and 6 bases from J, with 13 bases between. CDR1 and CDR2 from the germline V gene are SNHLY and FYNNEI. This CDR3 reads CASSESFSRDGYTF. CDR3 DNA sequence: TGTGCCAGCAGTGAAAGTTTTAGCAGGGATGGCTACACCTTC.

The CDR3 loop reads CASSGNRDTQNTGELFF. The CDR3 DNA is TGTGCCAGCAGCGGAAACCGGGACACCCAGAACACCGGGGAGCTGTTTTTT. The gene calls are TRBV7-9 and TRBJ2-2; TRBD1 is a possible D gene (6 bases). The ends were cut back, 5 bases at V and 1 base at J, with 17 bases in the middle. The CDR3 extends over 17 amino acids. CDR1 SEHNR and CDR2 FQNEAQ come from the germline V gene (reference sequence).

J is TRBJ2-7 and V is TRBV30; possibly TRBD2 for D (6 bases). The V gene lost 3 bases and the J gene lost 2 bases, with 11 bases spanning the gap. The CDR3 is 13 amino acids. Germline V gene data show CDR1 as GTSNPN and CDR2 as SVGIG (reference sequence). CDR3 amino acids: CAWSRDSAYEQYF. The CDR3 coding sequence is TGTGCCTGGAGCCGGGACTCCGCCTACGAGCAGTACTTC.

This clonotype was recorded a few times. The chain carries TRBV21-1 and TRBJ2-7. TRBV21-1 is a pseudogene locus. CDR3 length: 11 residues. The CDR3, as DNA: TGTGCCAGCGGAAAGGCCTACGAGCAGTACTTC. Translated, it gives CASGKAYEQYF.

In this sample, this clonotype turned up a few times. J is TRBJ2-1 and V is TRBV4-3; D is perhaps TRBD1 (5 bases). Trimming took 1 base from V and 3 from J, leaving 7 bases between them. In germline, CDR1 is LGHNA, CDR2 YSLEER. This CDR3 is 14 amino acids long. The chain's CDR3 is CASSQVRGYNEQFF. CDR3 bases: TGCGCCAGCAGCCAAGTTAGGGGCTACAATGAGCAGTTCTTC.

This clonotype was counted only a few times. J is TRBJ2-3 and V is TRBV7-9; D is perhaps TRBD1 (5 bases). CDR3 size: 16 residues. Trimming took 0 bases from V and 2 from J, leaving 12 bases between them. CDR1 and CDR2 from the germline V gene are SEHNR and FQNEAQ (reference sequence). The CDR3: CASSLANRPNTDTQYF. Here the CDR3 DNA reads TGTGCCAGCAGCTTAGCAAACAGGCCGAACACAGATACGCAGTATTTT.

This clonotype was seen a handful of times. The rearrangement joins TRBV7-3 to TRBJ2-4, with 7 bases matching TRBD1. CDR3 length: 17 residues. The J segment lost 0 bases and the V segment lost 8 bases, leaving 13 bases of the junction unmatched. Per the germline V gene, CDR1 is SGHTA and CDR2 is FQGTGA. The CDR3 sequence: CASGGSGDSLAKNIQYF. The CDR3 bases are TGTGCCAGCGGGGGTAGTGGGGACAGTCTAGCCAAAAACATTCAGTACTTC.

The genes are TRBV24-1 and TRBJ2-7; 11 bases map to TRBD1. The trim removed 3 bases at V and 7 bases at J, leaving 4 bases unmatched. Germline CDR1 KGHDR, CDR2 SFDVKD. The CDR3 has 14 amino acids. The CDR3 bases are TGTGCCACCAGTGATCCCGGGACAGGGGGAGAGCAGTACTTC. As protein: CATSDPGTGGEQYF.

The chain couples TRBV29-1 to TRBJ1-3; D is uncertain. Trimming cost V 1 base and J 9 bases, with 7 bases left between them. The CDR3 totals 11 residues. Germline CDR1 reads SQVTM; CDR2 reads ANQGSEA. The DNA of the CDR3 is TGCAGCGTTGAAGTAGGATCCACCATATATTTT. Its translation: CSVEVGSTIYF.

The chain carries TRBV15 and TRBJ2-4; the D gene is possibly TRBD1 (6 bases). CDR1 and CDR2 from the germline V gene are LNHNV and YYDKDF (reference sequence). This CDR3 is built from 16 residues. Trimming pared 0 bases from V and 9 bases from J, leaving 18 bases between. CDR3 DNA: TGTGCCACCAGCAGAGAACGGTGGGGGCCGGGTCGCATTCAGTACTTC. This codes for CATSRERWGPGRIQYF.

In DNA, the CDR3 is TGTGCCAGCAGGATATCGGGACTACAAGAGACCCAGTACTTC. It translates to CASRISGLQETQYF. The chain uses TRBV2 and TRBJ2-5; 7 nucleotides line up with TRBD2. The ends lost 6 bases at V and 2 bases at J; junction bases unmatched: 6. The CDR3 has 14 amino acids. The germline V gene encodes CDR1 SNHLY and CDR2 FYNNEI.

Only a few counts were recorded for this clonotype. The gene calls are TRBV29-1 and TRBJ2-1; D is ambiguous. This CDR3 region has 11 residues. Trimming cost V 0 bases and J 8 bases, with 5 bases left between them. Germline CDR1 and CDR2: SQVTM and ANQGSEA. CDR3: CSVEDPDEQFF. The CDR3 DNA is TGCAGCGTTGAAGATCCGGATGAGCAGTTCTTC.

This clonotype appeared many times. This rearrangement joins TRBV7-9 to TRBJ1-2, with D perhaps TRBD1 (5 bases). Trimming stripped 6 bases from V and 7 bases from J, with 18 bases between. CDR1 SEHNR and CDR2 FQNEAQ come from the germline V gene (reference sequence). The CDR3 extends over 14 amino acids. CDR3: CASRLSEGRGGYTF. The CDR3 bases are TGTGCCAGCAGACTCTCTGAGGGGCGCGGTGGCTACACCTTC.